The 12 T cell receptor beta chains reported below all come from one sample, sequenced in a study of identical twins. TCRdb reanalysed the 5' RACE reads using MiXCR and keeps one entry per CDR3 protein. The table lists 690,000 or so distinct CDR3 sequences, around 6% of them singletons, with 1.5% to 2% in the top ten. Material: naive T cells sorted from blood. These receptor sequences come from a man aged 18-30 years in good health.

In its sample, this clonotype was seen many times. The chain carries TRBV5-1 and TRBJ2-2, with D possibly being TRBD1 (5 bases). The CDR3 extends over 13 amino acids. V was shortened by 5 bases and J by 1 base, with 6 bases between the two germline ends. The germline gives CDR1 SGHRS, CDR2 YFSETQ. CDR3 sequence (DNA): TGCGCCAGCAGACAGGAGAACACCGGGGAGCTGTTTTTT. This gives the protein CASRQENTGELFF.

The sample holds many counts of this clonotype. V and J are TRBV4-1 and TRBJ1-3; a weak D match, TRBD1 (5 bases). The CDR3 is 15 residues long. Per the germline V gene, CDR1 is MGHRA and CDR2 is YSYEKL. The germline V and J ends were trimmed by 4 bases and 0 bases, with 10 bases remaining between them. The CDR3 spells CASSLLGLSGNTIYF. CDR3 coding DNA: TGCGCCAGCAGCCTGCTGGGGCTCTCTGGAAACACCATATATTTT.

The chain uses TRBV5-1 and TRBJ2-3; TRBD2 matches 11 bases. J gave up 5 bases and V 3 bases, and 5 bases lay outside the gene matches. The CDR3 sequence is 15 residues long. Germline values: CDR1 SGHRS, CDR2 YFSETQ. The CDR3 is CASSSTGTSGDTQYF. DNA for the CDR3: TGCGCCAGCAGCTCGACCGGGACTAGCGGAGATACGCAGTATTTT. The full variable domain, completed using reference TRBV5-1 and TRBJ2-3, is KAGVTQTPRYLIKTRGQQVTLSCSPISGHRSVSWYQQTPGQGLQFLFEYFSETQRNKGNFPGRFSGRQFSNSRSEMNVSTLELGDSALYLCASSSTGTSGDTQYFGPGTRLTVL.

The V gene is TRBV28, the J gene TRBJ1-1; the D gene is possibly TRBD1 (5 bases). The CDR3 loop spans 13 amino acids. Trimming removed 5 bases at V and 10 bases at J, with 17 bases between. The germline CDR1 and CDR2 sequences are MDHEN and SYDVKM. The CDR3 nucleotides read TGTGCCAGCAGTATTGGGACGGGGTTAGGAGCTTTCTTT. It yields the protein CASSIGTGLGAFF.

The chain employs TRBV19 and TRBJ2-1, with TRBD2 identical over 11 bases. This CDR3 has 16 amino acids. The germline gives CDR1 LNHDA, CDR2 SQIVND (reference sequence). J gave up 7 bases and V 3 bases, and 8 bases lay outside the gene matches. This chain's CDR3 is CASSIWGTSGANEQFF. The DNA for the CDR3 is TGTGCCAGTAGTATTTGGGGGACTAGCGGCGCTAATGAGCAGTTCTTC.

This clonotype was detected many times. V usage is TRBV4-1 and J usage is TRBJ2-7; D is possibly TRBD2 (5 bases). Germline loops: CDR1 MGHRA, CDR2 YSYEKL. V was shortened by 0 bases and J by 4 bases, with 7 bases between the two germline ends. This CDR3 has 13 residues. Written as DNA, the CDR3 is TGCGCCAGCAGCCAAGATCGGGGATACGAGCAGTACGTC. Residues: CASSQDRGYEQYV.

This clonotype was observed many times. The V gene is TRBV12-3 or TRBV12-4, the J gene TRBJ2-5; 9 bases line up with TRBD2. This CDR3 spans 16 amino acids. The ends lost 1 base at V and 4 bases at J; junction bases unmatched: 7. CDR3 coding DNA: TGTGCCAGCAGTTTAGGAGCGGGAGGAAGGAGAGAGACCCAGTACTTC. Its protein is CASSLGAGGRRETQYF.

This clonotype was counted ten times or more. V gene TRBV12-3 or TRBV12-4 combines with J gene TRBJ1-5; D might be TRBD1 (6 bases). The CDR3 totals 17 residues. V gave up 1 base and J gave up 3 bases, with 16 bases separating them. The CDR3 bases are TGTGCCAGCAGTTTAGACGGGACACCGCGTTACAATCAGCCCCAGCATTTT. It translates to CASSLDGTPRYNQPQHF.

This sequence joins TRBV6-5 and TRBJ2-1, with D tentatively TRBD2 (6 bases). Trimming left V 2 bases short and J 0 bases short, with 11 bases between. The CDR3 sequence is 16 residues long. CDR1 and CDR2 (germline): MNHEY, SVGAGI. Here the CDR3 DNA reads TGTGCCAGCAGTTACGGGCTCGGGGGCTCCTACAATGAGCAGTTCTTC. Translation: CASSYGLGGSYNEQFF.

A few counts support this clonotype. This chain uses TRBV6-5 with TRBJ1-5; possible D gene TRBD1, 6 bases. The CDR3 covers 15 residues. CDR1 MNHEY and CDR2 SVGAGI come from the germline V gene. V was trimmed by 6 bases and J by 7 bases, leaving 19 bases between them. The CDR3: CASRLGTLIEQPQHF. The DNA for the CDR3 is TGTGCCAGCAGACTCGGGACACTTATCGAGCAGCCCCAGCATTTT.

This clonotype has a handful of counts. The chain joins TRBV4-2 to TRBJ2-2; a weak D match, TRBD2 (5 bases). Trimming stripped 2 bases from V and 6 bases from J, with 28 bases between. The germline V gene has CDR1 LGHNA and CDR2 YNFKEQ. The CDR3 loop spans 20 amino acids. DNA for the CDR3: TGTGCCAGCAGCCAAAGTAAGGCCCTAGGGCGGACCCGGCGGGCCGGGGAGCTGTTTTTT. This encodes CASSQSKALGRTRRAGELFF.

This clonotype has more than one count but fewer than ten. V is TRBV25-1 and J is TRBJ2-7, with TRBD2 identical over 8 bases. This CDR3 comprises 16 residues. Germline V lookup: CDR1 MGHDK, CDR2 SYGVNS. The J segment lost 5 bases and the V segment lost 1 base, leaving 10 bases of the junction unmatched. Here the CDR3 reads CASSESPALAGHEQYV. The CDR3 DNA reads as TGTGCCAGCAGTGAATCGCCAGCTTTAGCGGGACACGAGCAGTACGTC.